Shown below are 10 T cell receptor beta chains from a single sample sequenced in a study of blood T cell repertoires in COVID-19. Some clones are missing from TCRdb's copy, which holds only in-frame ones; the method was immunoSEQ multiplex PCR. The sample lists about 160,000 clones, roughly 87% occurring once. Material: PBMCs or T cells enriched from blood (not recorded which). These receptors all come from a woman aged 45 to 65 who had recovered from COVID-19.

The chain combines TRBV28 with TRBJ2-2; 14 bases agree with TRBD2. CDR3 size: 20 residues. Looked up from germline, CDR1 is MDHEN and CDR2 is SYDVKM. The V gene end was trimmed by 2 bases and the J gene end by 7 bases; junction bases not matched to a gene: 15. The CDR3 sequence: CASSLPSQEGLAGVVGELFF. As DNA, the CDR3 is TGTGCCAGCAGTTTACCCTCACAGGAGGGACTAGCGGGAGTTGTCGGGGAGCTGTTTTTT.

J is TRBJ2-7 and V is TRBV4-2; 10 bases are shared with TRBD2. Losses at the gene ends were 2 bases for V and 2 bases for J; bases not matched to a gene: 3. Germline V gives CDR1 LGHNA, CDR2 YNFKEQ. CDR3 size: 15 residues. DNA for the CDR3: TGTGCCAGCAGCCAAACTAGCGGGACTCCCTACGAGCAGTACTTC. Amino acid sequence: CASSQTSGTPYEQYF.

The CDR3 nucleotides read TGCAGCGTTGTCGGCAGGGGTCCTTTCTACGAGCAGTACTTC. This codes for CSVVGRGPFYEQYF. This chain connects TRBV29-1 to TRBJ2-7; tentative D call: TRBD1 (6 bases). V lost 4 bases and J 3 bases, leaving 16 bases between the germline ends. The length of the CDR3 is 14 residues. Looked up from germline, CDR1 is SQVTM and CDR2 is ANQGSEA.

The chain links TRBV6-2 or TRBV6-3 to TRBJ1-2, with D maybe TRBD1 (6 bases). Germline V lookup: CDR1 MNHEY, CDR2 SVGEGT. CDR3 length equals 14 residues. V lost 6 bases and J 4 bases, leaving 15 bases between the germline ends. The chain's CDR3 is CASSTTAGAYGYTF. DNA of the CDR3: TGTGCCAGCAGCACAACCGCAGGGGCCTATGGCTACACCTTC.

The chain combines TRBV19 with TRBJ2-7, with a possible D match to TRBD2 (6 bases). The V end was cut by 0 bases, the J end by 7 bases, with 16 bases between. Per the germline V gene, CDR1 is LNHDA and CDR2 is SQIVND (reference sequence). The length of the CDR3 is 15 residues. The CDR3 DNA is TGTGCCAGTAGTATAGAAGTACGAGGAGGGAGTGAGCAGTACTTC. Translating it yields CASSIEVRGGSEQYF.

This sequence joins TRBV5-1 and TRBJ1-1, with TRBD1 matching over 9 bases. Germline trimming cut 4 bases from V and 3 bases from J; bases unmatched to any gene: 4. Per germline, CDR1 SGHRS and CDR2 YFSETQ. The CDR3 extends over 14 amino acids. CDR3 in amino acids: CASSQTGGDTEAFF. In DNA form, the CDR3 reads TGCGCCAGCAGCCAGACAGGGGGGGACACTGAAGCTTTCTTT. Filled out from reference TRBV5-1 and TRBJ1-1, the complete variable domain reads KAGVTQTPRYLIKTRGQQVTLSCSPISGHRSVSWYQQTPGQGLQFLFEYFSETQRNKGNFPGRFSGRQFSNSRSEMNVSTLELGDSALYLCASSQTGGDTEAFFGQGTRLTVV.

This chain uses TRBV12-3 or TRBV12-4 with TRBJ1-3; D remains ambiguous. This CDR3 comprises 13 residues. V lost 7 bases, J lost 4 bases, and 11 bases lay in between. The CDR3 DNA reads TGTGCCAGCACCTCTCAGACAGGAAACACCATATATTTT. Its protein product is CASTSQTGNTIYF.

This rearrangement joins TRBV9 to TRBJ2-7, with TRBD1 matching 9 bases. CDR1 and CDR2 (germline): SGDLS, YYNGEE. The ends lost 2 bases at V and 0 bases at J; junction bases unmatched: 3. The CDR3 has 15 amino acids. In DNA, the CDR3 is TGTGCCAGCAGCGTCGGACAGGGGTACTCCTACGAGCAGTACTTC. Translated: CASSVGQGYSYEQYF. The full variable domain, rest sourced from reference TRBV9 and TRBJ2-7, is DSGVTQTPKHLITATGQRVTLRCSPRSGDLSVYWYQQSLDQGLQFLIQYYNGEERAKGNILERFSAQQFPDLHSELNLSSLELGDSALYFCASSVGQGYSYEQYFGPGTRLTVT.

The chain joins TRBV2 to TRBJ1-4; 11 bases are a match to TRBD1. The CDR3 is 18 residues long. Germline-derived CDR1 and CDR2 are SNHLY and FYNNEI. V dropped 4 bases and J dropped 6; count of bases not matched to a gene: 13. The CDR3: CASSVSGTGGTRDEKLFF. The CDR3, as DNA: TGTGCCAGCAGTGTTTCCGGGACAGGGGGGACACGGGATGAAAAACTGTTTTTT. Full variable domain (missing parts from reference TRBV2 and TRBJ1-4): EPEVTQTPSHQVTQMGQEVILRCVPISNHLYFYWYRQILGQKVEFLVSFYNNEISEKSEIFDDQFSVERPDGSNFTLKIRSTKLEDSAMYFCASSVSGTGGTRDEKLFFGSGTQLSVL.

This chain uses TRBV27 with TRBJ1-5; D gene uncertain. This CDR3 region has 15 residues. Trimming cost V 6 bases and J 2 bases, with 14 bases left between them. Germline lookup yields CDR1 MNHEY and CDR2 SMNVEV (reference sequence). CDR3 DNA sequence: TGTGCCAGCAGAAGCGCGGGGTCAGGCAATCAGCCCCAGCATTTT. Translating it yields CASRSAGSGNQPQHF.